This entry lists 22 T cell receptor beta chains sequenced from one sample in a study of brain T cells in children with intractable seizures. Profiling relied on immunoSEQ multiplex PCR, and the TCRdb table lists in-frame clones only, not all of them. The data show 300,000 to 400,000 clones, roughly 93% seen once. Time point described: blood from clinic visit 5 months post-surgery; TSC patient then seizure free. Source: peripheral blood, taken roughly 5 months after surgery. Receptor source: a boy younger than two with tuberous sclerosis and intractable seizures.

The rearrangement uses TRBV28 and TRBJ2-3, with 9 nucleotides matching TRBD2. The germline V gene has CDR1 MDHEN and CDR2 SYDVKM. The CDR3 extends over 16 amino acids. After removal of 6 bases from V and 2 bases from J, the junction contained 9 bases not matched to a gene. The chain's CDR3 is CASRGSGSENTDTQYF. DNA for the CDR3: TGTGCCAGCAGGGGTAGCGGGAGCGAGAACACAGATACGCAGTATTTT.

The J gene is TRBJ2-1, the V gene TRBV2; D assignment may be TRBD1 or TRBD2 (5 bases each). Trimming stripped 0 bases from V and 8 bases from J, with 20 bases between. CDR1 SNHLY and CDR2 FYNNEI come from the germline V gene. The CDR3 length is 17 residues. In DNA form, the CDR3 reads TGTGCCAGCAGTGAAGCCACGAGGGGTAGCGTTAGGTATGAGCAGTTCTTC. Translated, it gives CASSEATRGSVRYEQFF. Looking up the rest from reference TRBV2 and TRBJ2-1 gives the full variable domain: EPEVTQTPSHQVTQMGQEVILRCVPISNHLYFYWYRQILGQKVEFLVSFYNNEISEKSEIFDDQFSVERPDGSNFTLKIRSTKLEDSAMYFCASSEATRGSVRYEQFFGPGTRLTVL.

J is TRBJ1-3 and V is TRBV5-1; D is perhaps TRBD1 (6 bases). The CDR3 runs to 14 residues. The V and J ends lost 4 bases and 2 bases respectively, with 10 bases between them. Germline CDR1 and CDR2: SGHRS and YFSETQ. CDR3 sequence: CASSTEGAGNTIYF. The CDR3 DNA sequence: TGCGCCAGCAGCACGGAGGGGGCTGGAAACACCATATATTTT.

The J gene is TRBJ2-3, the V gene TRBV3-1 (or the pseudogene TRBV3-2); D remains unclear. The CDR3 is made up of 17 amino acids. V was cut by 0 bases and J by 2 bases, with 15 bases left in between. CDR1 and CDR2 (germline): LGHDT, YNNKEL (reference sequence). CDR3 nucleotide sequence: TGTGCCAGCAGCCAAGATGGCGCGTACAGCTACACAGATACGCAGTATTTT. Translating gives CASSQDGAYSYTDTQYF.

This chain joins TRBV2 and TRBJ1-5, with 8 bases matching TRBD1. Per germline, CDR1 SNHLY and CDR2 FYNNEI. J was trimmed by 7 bases and V by 6 bases; bases with no gene match: 8. The CDR3 runs to 14 residues. The CDR3 reads CASRADRGRQPQHF. In DNA form, the CDR3 reads TGTGCCAGCAGAGCCGACAGGGGCCGACAGCCCCAGCATTTT.

The rearrangement links TRBV7-9 to TRBJ2-3; 10 nucleotides align to TRBD2. Losses at the gene ends were 4 bases for V and 4 bases for J; bases not matched to a gene: 5. Germline CDR1 is SEHNR and CDR2 is FQNEAQ (reference sequence). CDR3 length equals 15 residues. The CDR3 nucleotides are TGTGCCAGCAGCTCTCCAGCGGGGGGGTCAGATACGCAGTATTTT. This gives the protein CASSSPAGGSDTQYF.

The chain joins TRBV5-8 to TRBJ2-5; 9 bases line up with TRBD1. V gave up 4 bases and J gave up 7 bases; unmatched junction bases: 20. This CDR3 is built from 18 residues. The germline V gene encodes CDR1 SGHTS and CDR2 YDEGEE. CDR3 in amino acids: CASSPKQGQGTRSRTQYF. CDR3 nucleotides: TGTGCCAGCAGCCCCAAACAGGGACAGGGAACGCGAAGTAGGACCCAGTACTTC.

V usage is TRBV27 and J usage is TRBJ2-6; D possibly matches TRBD1 or TRBD2 (6 bases each). CDR3 length: 19 residues. With 5 bases removed from V and 2 bases from J, the gap between germline ends came to 22 bases. The germline V gene has CDR1 MNHEY and CDR2 SMNVEV (reference sequence). CDR3: CASSPGHGGPSTGANVLTF. CDR3 nucleotides: TGTGCCAGCAGTCCCGGCCACGGGGGCCCCTCAACTGGGGCCAACGTCCTGACTTTC.

The CDR3 spells CASSVQTSVGDEQFF. DNA of the CDR3: TGTGCCAGCAGCGTCCAAACTAGCGTCGGGGATGAGCAGTTCTTC. The V call is TRBV9, the J call TRBJ2-1; 7 bases match TRBD2. CDR3 length: 15 amino acids. Germline CDR1 and CDR2: SGDLS and YYNGEE. V lost 2 bases, J lost 8 bases, and 10 bases stayed unmatched.

V is TRBV6-1 and J is TRBJ1-3; D is undetermined. The CDR3 length is 16 residues. Trimming removed 4 bases at V and 4 bases at J, with 17 bases between. Germline V gene lookup returns CDR1 MNHNS and CDR2 SASEGT. The CDR3 DNA follows: TGTGCCAGCAGTGCCCGCTTTAAGACGGTCGGAAACACCATATATTTT. Its translation: CASSARFKTVGNTIYF.

J is TRBJ2-2 and V is TRBV5-1, with a tentative D call TRBD2 (7 bases). Trimming removed 0 bases from V and 9 bases from J, with 9 bases in between. This CDR3 spans 13 amino acids. Per the germline V gene, CDR1 is SGHRS and CDR2 is YFSETQ. DNA of the CDR3: TGCGCCAGCAGCTTGGCGGGGGGCCGGGAGCTGTTTTTT. Translated, it gives CASSLAGGRELFF.

The chain is built from TRBV27 and TRBJ2-7; 10 bases are a match to TRBD1. The CDR3 has 16 residues. Germline CDR1 reads MNHEY; CDR2 reads SMNVEV (reference sequence). V dropped 5 bases and J dropped 2; count of bases not matched to a gene: 9. The CDR3 reads CASSPGQGGTPYEQYF. CDR3 nucleotides: TGTGCCAGCAGTCCAGGACAGGGGGGCACTCCCTACGAGCAGTACTTC.

The J gene is TRBJ2-6, the V gene TRBV29-1, with 7 bases identical to TRBD1. The CDR3 sequence is 16 residues long. V gave up 4 bases and J gave up 0 bases; unmatched junction bases: 6. Germline V gene lookup returns CDR1 SQVTM and CDR2 ANQGSEA. The CDR3 sequence is CSVGTGPISGANVLTF. In DNA, the CDR3 is TGCAGCGTTGGGACAGGACCTATCTCTGGGGCCAACGTCCTGACTTTC.

The chain carries TRBV19 and TRBJ1-3; TRBD1 is a possible D gene (5 bases). The CDR3 is 19 amino acids. The V gene's germline CDR1 is LNHDA and CDR2 SQIVND (reference sequence). Between the trimmed V and J ends, which lost 2 bases and 5 bases, there was a span of 25 bases. The DNA of the CDR3 is TGTGCCAGTAGTATAAAACCCCTCGGGACCGCCGATAGAAGAAACACCATATATTTT. It encodes CASSIKPLGTADRRNTIYF.

This chain uses TRBV4-1 with TRBJ1-1; D call uncertain. The ends were cut back, 4 bases at V and 0 bases at J, with 6 bases in the middle. Germline V lookup: CDR1 MGHRA, CDR2 YSYEKL. The CDR3 sequence is 13 residues long. CDR3 bases: TGCGCCAGCAGCCCATCCCTGAACACTGAAGCTTTCTTT. Protein: CASSPSLNTEAFF.

For the CDR3, the DNA is TGTGCCAGCAGCTTACTAGCGGGAAGGGAGACCCAGTACTTC. Translation gives CASSLLAGRETQYF. This chain links TRBV11-2 with TRBJ2-5; 9 bases agree with TRBD2. This CDR3 has 14 residues. V shed 2 bases, J shed 5 bases, and the junction held 3 bases outside the gene matches. The germline gives CDR1 SGHAT, CDR2 FQNNGV.

This clone was counted a single time. The V call is TRBV19, the J call TRBJ1-2, with D perhaps matching TRBD1 (6 bases). Germline CDR1 is LNHDA and CDR2 is SQIVND (reference sequence). V was shortened by 10 bases and J by 5 bases, with 14 bases between the two germline ends. The CDR3 has 12 residues. Written as DNA, the CDR3 is TGTGCCACCAGGCGGGGGGCTTATGGCTACACCTTC. It encodes CATRRGAYGYTF.

The chain has TRBV24-1 and TRBJ2-6, with 7 bases fitting TRBD2. This CDR3 is 17 amino acids long. The junction had 7 bases not matched to a gene; V was cut back by 5 bases and J by 1 base. Germline V lookup: CDR1 KGHDR, CDR2 SFDVKD. The CDR3 DNA follows: TGTGCCACCAGTGGGGGAGGGGAACGTTCTGGGGCCAACGTCCTGACTTTC. This encodes CATSGGGERSGANVLTF.

This chain uses TRBV4-2 with TRBJ2-6; D is unclear. The CDR3 consists of 15 residues. Germline CDR1 reads LGHNA; CDR2 reads YNFKEQ. V was shortened by 4 bases and J by 4 bases, with 11 bases between the two germline ends. Written as DNA, the CDR3 is TGTGCCAGCAGCCTCGGATCCGGAGGGGCCAACGTCCTGACTTTC. It specifies CASSLGSGGANVLTF.

The chain recombines TRBV15 with TRBJ2-5; D may be TRBD2 (7 bases). The CDR3 is 14 residues long. Between the trimmed V and J ends, which lost 5 bases and 4 bases, there was a span of 14 bases. Germline CDR1 is LNHNV and CDR2 is YYDKDF (reference sequence). CDR3 protein: CATSLKGGGETQYF. The CDR3 DNA is TGTGCCACCAGCCTAAAAGGGGGGGGAGAGACCCAGTACTTC. Supplemented by reference TRBV15 and TRBJ2-5, the full variable domain reads DAMVIQNPRYQVTQFGKPVTLSCSQTLNHNVMYWYQQKSSQAPKLLFHYYDKDFNNEADTPDNFQSRRPNTSFCFLDIRSPGLGDTAMYLCATSLKGGGETQYFGPGTRLLVL.

This rearrangement joins TRBV29-1 to TRBJ1-2; 7 nucleotides match TRBD1. Trimming removed 6 bases from V and 6 bases from J; junction bases left unmatched: 10. Germline-derived CDR1 and CDR2 are SQVTM and ANQGSEA. The CDR3 has 13 amino acids. CDR3 residues: CSVLGEGANGYTF. The CDR3 DNA reads as TGCAGCGTGCTGGGGGAGGGGGCTAATGGCTACACCTTC.

The chain has TRBV7-9 and TRBJ1-1, with a weak D call TRBD1 (6 bases). This CDR3 contains 12 residues. Per germline, CDR1 SEHNR and CDR2 FQNEAQ (reference sequence). The germline V and J ends were trimmed by 1 base and 11 bases, with 11 bases remaining between them. The chain's CDR3 is CASSLGGGRAFF. In DNA form, the CDR3 reads TGTGCCAGCAGCTTAGGAGGGGGGAGGGCTTTCTTT. Combining the CDR3 with reference TRBV7-9 and TRBJ1-1 gives the whole variable domain DTGVSQNPRHKITKRGQNVTFRCDPISEHNRLYWYRQTLGQGPEFLTYFQNEAQLEKSRLLSDRFSAERPKGSFSTLEIQRTEQGDSAMYLCASSLGGGRAFFGQGTRLTVV.